Listed below are T cell receptor beta chains from one sample, sequenced in a study of shared clonotypes between healthy human individuals. The repertoire was sequenced with immunoSEQ multiplex PCR; TCRdb's copy has only in-frame clones and lacks some. The table shows 600,000 to 750,000 clones, with 72% occurring only once. The sequencing sample was made of memory CD4+ T cells sorted from blood. These receptor sequences come from a woman younger than 45 in good health. CDR3s include the opening cysteine and the closing phenylalanine or tryptophan. The D gene is left open where the match is weak. Expanded clones get a size class; other rows say once, few or many, or leave the size out.

cdr3_length	v_call	j_call	clone_size	d_call	cdr3_aa	cdr3_nt
12	TRBV7-8	TRBJ2-7	-	-	CASSNPSYEQYF	TGTGCCAGCAGCAACCCCTCCTACGAGCAGTACTTC
17	TRBV29-1	TRBJ1-4	-	-	CSVEGGIGDSTNEKLFF	TGCAGCGTTGAAGGGGGTATAGGGGACTCAACTAATGAAAAACTGTTTTTT
12	TRBV30	TRBJ1-5	few	-	CAWSVGSQPQHF	TGTGCCTGGAGTGTAGGTAGTCAGCCCCAGCATTTT
14	TRBV28	TRBJ1-3	-	-	CASRPQGSGNTIYF	TGTGCCAGCAGACCCCAGGGAAGTGGAAACACCATATATTTT
13	TRBV15	TRBJ1-1	once	-	CATSSRENTEAFF	TGTGCCACCAGCAGTAGGGAGAACACTGAAGCTTTCTTT
17	TRBV25-1	TRBJ2-1	-	-	CASSEYRGLGSYNEQFF	TGTGCCAGCAGTGAATATCGGGGGCTGGGCTCCTACAATGAGCAGTTCTTC
13	TRBV25-1	TRBJ1-5	many	-	CASSGRANQPQHF	TGTGCCAGCAGTGGCAGAGCCAATCAGCCCCAGCATTTT
16	TRBV6-4	TRBJ2-1	-	TRBD2	CASSERTSGFYNEQFF	TGTGCCAGCAGTGAGCGTACTAGCGGTTTTTATAATGAGCAGTTCTTC
15	TRBV18	TRBJ1-4	once	-	CASSPNRDRGEKLFF	TGTGCCAGCTCACCTAACAGGGATCGAGGTGAAAAACTGTTTTTT
14	TRBV7-9	TRBJ2-1	-	-	CASSATRQVREQFF	TGTGCCAGCAGCGCGACGCGCCAGGTACGTGAGCAGTTCTTC
17	TRBV5-4	TRBJ2-3	-	-	CASSSGGPRIGTDTQYF	TGTGCCAGCAGCTCGGGGGGCCCAAGGATTGGTACAGATACGCAGTATTTT
14	TRBV10-2	TRBJ2-7	-	-	CASSTLGGTYEQYF	TGCGCCAGCAGTACCCTGGGCGGAACCTACGAGCAGTACTTC
15	TRBV5-1	TRBJ2-1	few	-	CASSLSRGSYNEQFF	TGCGCCAGCAGCTTGTCAAGGGGCTCCTACAATGAGCAGTTCTTC
15	TRBV2	TRBJ1-5	once	-	CASSEGDGDNQPQHF	TGTGCCAGCAGTGAAGGGGACGGGGACAATCAGCCCCAGCATTTT
17	TRBV5-4	TRBJ2-3	-	TRBD2	CASSPPALGGVGNTQYF	TGTGCCAGCAGCCCCCCCGCCTTGGGGGGGGTAGGGAATACGCAGTATTTT
15	TRBV7-8	TRBJ2-7	-	-	CASSLAYRASYEQYF	TGTGCCAGCAGCTTAGCCTACAGGGCCTCCTACGAGCAGTACTTC
19	TRBV14	TRBJ2-7	-	TRBD2	CASSHTRTSGSFTWYEQYF	TGTGCCAGCAGCCATACCCGGACTAGCGGGAGCTTTACCTGGTACGAGCAGTACTTC
13	TRBV7-7	TRBJ2-1	-	TRBD1	CASSLDRGFEQFF	TGTGCCAGCAGCTTAGACAGGGGTTTTGAGCAGTTCTTC
15	TRBV6-6	TRBJ2-7	-	-	CASSPQDRGLYEQYF	TGTGCCAGCAGCCCCCAGGACAGAGGGCTCTACGAGCAGTACTTC
14	TRBV6-6	TRBJ2-3	-	-	CAGRSRTTTDTQYF	TGTGCCGGGAGATCTAGGACCACCACAGATACGCAGTATTTT
13	TRBV5-4	TRBJ2-1	-	-	CASSLALVNEQFF	TGTGCCAGCAGCTTGGCACTAGTCAATGAGCAGTTCTTC
17	TRBV7-2	TRBJ2-4	-	-	CASSSPGGRGAKNIQYF	TGTGCCAGCAGCTCCCCTGGGGGGAGAGGCGCCAAAAACATTCAGTACTTC